A selection of T cell receptor beta chains follows, all from one sample in a study of regulatory T cells in long-lasting Graves disease. MiXCR was run by TCRdb on the multiplex PCR reads, yielding one entry per CDR3 protein. In the table there are over 250,000 distinct CDR3 sequences, around 21% of which are singletons. The input for sequencing was peripheral blood mononuclear cells (PBMCs), taken when the disease was refractory, from a patient treated with antithyroid drugs. The receptor source for this set is a female donor with Graves disease. CDR3s include the opening cysteine and the closing phenylalanine or tryptophan. The D gene is left open where the match is weak. Clone size appears in some rows only: once, few, many, or a class for an expanded clone.

J gene	V gene	clone size	D gene	CDR3 protein
TRBJ1-4	TRBV19	NA	NA	CASSIDHGRREKLFF
TRBJ1-1	TRBV4-1	few	NA	CASSQERGNTEAFF
TRBJ1-1	TRBV12-3/TRBV12-4	many	NA	CASSFIRGSTEAFF
TRBJ2-7	TRBV10-3	NA	TRBD2	CAISASGSRHEQYF
TRBJ2-7	TRBV12-3/TRBV12-4	few	TRBD1	CASSLWGQGNEQYF
TRBJ1-1	TRBV6-2/TRBV6-3	many	NA	CASSFYRSEAFF
TRBJ2-3	TRBV6-1	NA	NA	CAGARRLNTDTQYF
TRBJ2-5	TRBV19	NA	NA	CASSPAREPQETQYF
TRBJ2-3	TRBV2	many	NA	CASNEGMTDTQYF
TRBJ2-5	TRBV7-9	NA	NA	CASSFYSRETQYF
TRBJ2-7	TRBV10-3	NA	NA	CAISPPPGLGSYEQYF
TRBJ2-5	TRBV7-2	NA	NA	CASSRRNLGYQETQYF
TRBJ1-1	TRBV13	many	NA	CASSRSGDTEAFF
TRBJ2-2	TRBV7-6	NA	TRBD2	CASSLDGGSRTGELFF
NA	TRBV9	NA	TRBD2	CASSVGLADSYNEQFF
TRBJ2-4	TRBV7-9	NA	TRBD1	CASSLGQGEENVQYF
TRBJ1-2	TRBV18	many	NA	CASSPLPREDGYTF
TRBJ2-5	TRBV10-3	NA	NA	CAISENRDETQYF
TRBJ2-5	TRBV7-2	few	TRBD2	CASSSFSATSGQETQYF
TRBJ1-2	TRBV4-1	few	TRBD1	CASSQGPKGRQGDYGYTF
TRBJ1-2	TRBV15	many	NA	CATSRVPSYGYTF
TRBJ2-5	TRBV5-6	NA	NA	CASSFGLKETQYF
TRBJ1-2	TRBV7-9	NA	NA	CASSFLLDSTYGYTF
TRBJ1-2	TRBV7-2	NA	NA	CASSLGISGVDYGYTF
TRBJ2-2	TRBV19	NA	NA	CASKPGWNTGELFF
TRBJ2-6	TRBV10-3	many	NA	CAISGGQGLYSGANVLTF
TRBJ1-1	TRBV5-1	few	NA	CASSPPTGNTEAFF
TRBJ2-5	TRBV7-3	many	NA	CASSLRRGETQYF
TRBJ2-5	TRBV20-1	few	NA	CSATRLVETQYF
TRBJ1-4	TRBV28	many	TRBD1	CASSNGQGGGGEKLFF
TRBJ2-5	TRBV7-3	many	TRBD1	CASSSGTGEETQYF
TRBJ2-2	TRBV28	NA	TRBD2	CASSLRGVTGELFF
TRBJ1-2	TRBV7-2	many	NA	CASGGNYGYTF
TRBJ1-5	TRBV15	many	TRBD1	CATSRAEPDRGNQPQHF
TRBJ2-7	TRBV18	NA	NA	CASSLSGEGNYEQYF
TRBJ1-5	TRBV6-5	many	NA	CASSYPPERHNQPQHF
TRBJ2-7	TRBV30	many	NA	CAWRSRDGFYEQYF
TRBJ2-5	TRBV20-1	NA	NA	CSARLAPQETQYF
TRBJ2-7	TRBV20-1	few	NA	CSARELPPVSYEQYF
TRBJ2-5	TRBV10-3	many	TRBD2	CAISGQAGGTETQYF
TRBJ1-2	TRBV29-1	few	NA	CSVEDKGGGDYGYTF
TRBJ2-5	TRBV6-1	NA	NA	CASSGRTAETQYF
NA	TRBV4-2	NA	NA	CASSLAGPNEQFF
TRBJ2-7	TRBV18	few	NA	CASLQGIGYEQYF
TRBJ2-5	TRBV7-6	many	NA	CASSLLTLGHLRGETQYF
TRBJ2-7	TRBV19	NA	NA	CASSIPGTYEQYF
TRBJ2-7	TRBV5-1	many	NA	CASSLKLGNEQYF
TRBJ2-5	TRBV20-1	many	TRBD2	CSASDGSSGGLFQETQYF